Listed below are T cell receptor beta chains from one sample, sequenced in a study of control samples from healthy donors and cancer patients. The table came from immunoSEQ multiplex PCR; TCRdb's copy has only in-frame clones and leaves some out. The profile shows about 170,000 clones, 80% to 95% of them singletons. The sequenced material came from blood. Source of these receptors: a woman aged 55-69 years in good health. CDR3s include the opening cysteine and the closing phenylalanine or tryptophan. Each record gives: J gene, D gene, clone size, V gene, CDR3 protein, CDR3 DNA. D genes are given only for firm matches. Only part of the rows carry a size: once, few, many, or a class if the clone is expanded.

j_call: TRBJ1-6; d_call: .; clone_size: .; v_call: TRBV7-3; cdr3_aa: CASSLISQGYSPLHF; cdr3_nt: TGTGCCAGCAGCTTAATTAGCCAGGGATATTCACCCCTCCACTTT
j_call: TRBJ1-2; d_call: TRBD1; clone_size: .; v_call: TRBV6-2/TRBV6-3; cdr3_aa: CASSYSTGRQGFNYGYTF; cdr3_nt: TGTGCCAGCAGTTACTCCACCGGGAGACAGGGTTTCAACTATGGCTACACCTTC
j_call: TRBJ2-5; d_call: TRBD1; clone_size: .; v_call: TRBV27; cdr3_aa: CASSRGQGRETQYF; cdr3_nt: TGTGCCAGCAGTCGAGGACAGGGACGGGAGACCCAGTACTTC
j_call: TRBJ1-1; d_call: .; clone_size: .; v_call: TRBV7-2; cdr3_aa: CASSFSGTVNTEAFF; cdr3_nt: TGTGCCAGCAGCTTTTCTGGGACGGTGAACACTGAAGCTTTCTTT
j_call: TRBJ2-7; d_call: TRBD2; clone_size: .; v_call: TRBV4-3; cdr3_aa: CASSQGGGRNEQYF; cdr3_nt: TGCGCCAGCAGCCAAGGGGGGGGGAGGAACGAGCAGTACTTC
j_call: TRBJ1-5; d_call: .; clone_size: .; v_call: TRBV2; cdr3_aa: CASSEAARANQPQHF; cdr3_nt: TGTGCCAGCAGTGAAGCCGCCAGGGCCAATCAGCCCCAGCATTTT
j_call: TRBJ2-3; d_call: .; clone_size: .; v_call: TRBV5-1; cdr3_aa: CASSSKTGGVTDTQYF; cdr3_nt: TGCGCCAGCAGCTCCAAGACAGGCGGGGTTACAGATACGCAGTATTTT
j_call: TRBJ1-2; d_call: .; clone_size: .; v_call: TRBV7-3; cdr3_aa: CASSLGTRDVGYTF; cdr3_nt: TGTGCCAGCAGCTTAGGTACCCGTGATGTAGGCTACACCTTC
j_call: TRBJ2-1; d_call: TRBD2; clone_size: .; v_call: TRBV30; cdr3_aa: CAWKLAGGLEQFF; cdr3_nt: TGTGCCTGGAAACTAGCGGGGGGTCTTGAGCAGTTCTTC
j_call: TRBJ2-3; d_call: .; clone_size: .; v_call: TRBV27; cdr3_aa: CASSLSAVGTDTQYF; cdr3_nt: TGTGCCAGCAGTTTATCTGCGGTGGGCACAGATACGCAGTATTTT
j_call: TRBJ1-1; d_call: .; clone_size: .; v_call: TRBV10-3; cdr3_aa: CAISGRAASEAFF; cdr3_nt: TGTGCCATCAGTGGACGGGCTGCGAGTGAAGCTTTCTTT
j_call: TRBJ1-2; d_call: TRBD1; clone_size: .; v_call: TRBV6-2/TRBV6-3; cdr3_aa: CASSGDSLYGYTF; cdr3_nt: TGTGCCAGCAGTGGGGACAGCCTCTATGGCTACACCTTC
j_call: TRBJ1-2; d_call: .; clone_size: once; v_call: TRBV30; cdr3_aa: CAWSSYGYTF; cdr3_nt: TGTGCCTGGAGCAGCTATGGCTACACCTTC
j_call: TRBJ2-1; d_call: .; clone_size: .; v_call: TRBV27; cdr3_aa: CASSLNEYNEQFF; cdr3_nt: TGTGCCAGCAGTTTGAATGAGTACAATGAGCAGTTCTTC
j_call: TRBJ1-1; d_call: TRBD1; clone_size: .; v_call: TRBV19; cdr3_aa: CASSLGQGDTEAFF; cdr3_nt: TGTGCCAGTAGTCTGGGACAGGGGGACACTGAAGCTTTCTTC
j_call: TRBJ1-4; d_call: TRBD1; clone_size: .; v_call: TRBV10-3; cdr3_aa: CATSGQGREKLFF; cdr3_nt: TGTGCCACCTCGGGACAGGGAAGAGAAAAACTGTTTTTT
j_call: TRBJ1-6; d_call: .; clone_size: .; v_call: TRBV3-1/TRBV3-2; cdr3_aa: CASSQDPILQSSYNSPLHF; cdr3_nt: TGTGCCAGCAGCCAAGATCCAATCCTCCAGAGCTCCTATAATTCACCCCTCCACTTT
j_call: TRBJ2-5; d_call: .; clone_size: .; v_call: TRBV14; cdr3_aa: CASSQRLSQPYQETQYF; cdr3_nt: TGTGCCAGCAGCCAGCGATTGTCACAACCTTACCAAGAGACCCAGTACTTC
j_call: TRBJ2-5; d_call: .; clone_size: .; v_call: TRBV6-5; cdr3_aa: CASSYPGTPETQYF; cdr3_nt: TGTGCCAGCAGTTACCCCGGAACTCCGGAGACCCAGTACTTC
j_call: TRBJ2-1; d_call: .; clone_size: .; v_call: TRBV29-1; cdr3_aa: CSVGRGSYNEQFF; cdr3_nt: TGCAGCGTTGGTCGGGGATCCTACAATGAGCAGTTCTTC
j_call: TRBJ1-1; d_call: .; clone_size: .; v_call: TRBV19; cdr3_aa: CASSRTSTTRNTEAFF; cdr3_nt: TGTGCCAGTAGCCGGACATCTACGACTAGGAACACTGAAGCTTTCTTT
j_call: TRBJ1-1; d_call: .; clone_size: .; v_call: TRBV6-2/TRBV6-3; cdr3_aa: CASSSTGPEAFF; cdr3_nt: TGTGCCAGCAGTTCCACAGGTCCTGAAGCTTTCTTT
j_call: TRBJ1-2; d_call: .; clone_size: .; v_call: TRBV29-1; cdr3_aa: CSVGYNGYTF; cdr3_nt: TGCAGCGTTGGGTACAATGGCTACACCTTC
j_call: TRBJ1-1; d_call: .; clone_size: .; v_call: TRBV11-2; cdr3_aa: CASSLSVDLNTEAFF; cdr3_nt: TGTGCCAGCAGCTTATCCGTGGACTTGAACACTGAAGCTTTCTTT
j_call: TRBJ2-5; d_call: TRBD1; clone_size: .; v_call: TRBV27; cdr3_aa: CASSTFGQGAAVTQYF; cdr3_nt: TGTGCCAGCAGTACTTTCGGACAGGGGGCCGCCGTGACCCAGTACTTC
j_call: TRBJ2-1; d_call: .; clone_size: .; v_call: TRBV11-1; cdr3_aa: CASSLETYEQFF; cdr3_nt: TGTGCCAGCAGCCTTGAGACGTATGAGCAGTTCTTC
j_call: TRBJ1-5; d_call: .; clone_size: .; v_call: TRBV4-1; cdr3_aa: CASSPTVIANQPQHF; cdr3_nt: TGCGCCAGCAGCCCGACAGTCATCGCCAATCAGCCCCAGCATTTT
j_call: TRBJ1-1; d_call: .; clone_size: .; v_call: TRBV9; cdr3_aa: CASSVVSGSLEAFF; cdr3_nt: TGTGCCAGCAGCGTAGTTTCAGGGTCTCTTGAAGCTTTCTTT
j_call: TRBJ1-5; d_call: .; clone_size: .; v_call: TRBV9; cdr3_aa: CASSYGQNQPQHF; cdr3_nt: TGTGCCAGCAGCTATGGACAGAATCAGCCCCAGCATTTT
j_call: TRBJ1-1; d_call: .; clone_size: .; v_call: TRBV27; cdr3_aa: CASSLSRGFAGLSTEAFF; cdr3_nt: TGTGCCAGCAGTTTATCGCGGGGGTTCGCAGGGTTGTCCACTGAAGCTTTCTTT
j_call: TRBJ1-5; d_call: .; clone_size: .; v_call: TRBV7-8; cdr3_aa: CASSLASGARGNQPQHF; cdr3_nt: TGTGCCAGCAGCTTAGCGAGCGGGGCTAGGGGCAATCAGCCCCAGCATTTT